The 32 T cell receptor beta chains below come from one sample, sequenced in a study of blood T cell repertoires in COVID-19. Assay used: immunoSEQ multiplex PCR; TCRdb lists only in-frame clones, some missing. The sample shows tens of thousands of clones, roughly 79% of them seen only once. The sample was peripheral blood. These receptors were taken from a human donor in a cohort sampled during active COVID-19.

The rearrangement uses TRBV6-1 and TRBJ1-1, with D unclear. CDR1 MNHNS and CDR2 SASEGT come from the germline V gene. The CDR3 totals 13 residues. V lost 2 bases and J 4 bases, leaving 8 bases between the germline ends. CDR3 sequence (DNA): TGTGCCAGCAGTGAAAGCGCTCTCACTGAAGCTTTCTTT. Protein: CASSESALTEAFF.

This chain uses TRBV28 with TRBJ1-2; maybe TRBD1 (5 bases). The germline V and J ends were trimmed by 3 bases and 6 bases, with 11 bases remaining between them. CDR3 length equals 13 residues. Germline V gene sequence: CDR1 MDHEN, CDR2 SYDVKM. CDR3 sequence: CASSFRAGHGYTF. The CDR3 DNA is TGTGCCAGCAGTTTCCGGGCAGGGCATGGCTACACCTTC.

The chain employs TRBV19 and TRBJ1-1; a possible D gene is TRBD1 (5 bases). The CDR3 sequence is 14 residues long. Germline values: CDR1 LNHDA, CDR2 SQIVND (reference sequence). V was trimmed by 8 bases and J by 7 bases, leaving 20 bases between them. The CDR3 spells CASLPLGGDFEAFF. DNA of the CDR3: TGTGCCAGTCTCCCTTTGGGGGGGGACTTTGAAGCTTTCTTT.

The CDR3 loop is CASSVKETQYF. The DNA for the CDR3 is TGTGCCAGCAGCGTAAAAGAGACCCAGTACTTC. The gene calls are TRBV2 and TRBJ2-5; D is undetermined. With 6 bases removed from V and 3 bases from J, the gap between germline ends came to 5 bases. The CDR3 has 11 residues. Germline assignment: CDR1 SNHLY and CDR2 FYNNEI.

The rearrangement joins TRBV3-1 (or the pseudogene TRBV3-2) to TRBJ2-1; 7 positions match TRBD2. Germline V gene sequence: CDR1 LGHDT, CDR2 YNNKEL (reference sequence). With V trimmed by 2 bases and J by 9 bases, 10 bases remained unmatched. The CDR3 consists of 15 residues. The DNA for the CDR3 is TGTGCCAGCAGCCAACTCTGGGGGGGAGCCCCTGAGCAGTTCTTC. Translating gives CASSQLWGGAPEQFF.

The V call is TRBV6-1, the J call TRBJ1-4; 8 nucleotides match TRBD1. The germline V gene encodes CDR1 MNHNS and CDR2 SASEGT. V shed 2 bases, J shed 3 bases, and the junction held 2 bases outside the gene matches. The CDR3 runs 15 residues. CDR3 bases: TGTGCCAGCAGTGAACAGGGGGCTTCTAATGAAAAACTGTTTTTT. This translates into CASSEQGASNEKLFF.

The CDR3: CASSALAPLAGENTGELFF. The CDR3 nucleotides are TGTGCCAGCAGTGCCCTTGCCCCCCTAGCGGGCGAGAACACCGGGGAGCTGTTTTTT. V is TRBV27 and J is TRBJ2-2, with 8 bases matching TRBD2. CDR3 length equals 19 residues. The germline CDR1 and CDR2 sequences are MNHEY and SMNVEV (reference sequence). The junction had 15 bases not matched to a gene; V was cut back by 5 bases and J by 1 base.

V and J are TRBV10-3 and TRBJ1-1; D not resolved. V was clipped by 8 bases and J by 1 base, with 11 bases between them. Looked up from germline, CDR1 is ENHRY and CDR2 is SYGVKD. CDR3 size: 13 residues. DNA of the CDR3: TGTGCCATCCAAATTCAGAAGAACACTGAAGCTTTCTTT. Its protein is CAIQIQKNTEAFF.

This rearrangement joins TRBV6-5 to TRBJ1-1; 9 nucleotides agree with TRBD1. Unmatched junction bases numbered 10, after V lost 6 bases and J lost 5 bases. This CDR3 region has 15 residues. Germline-derived CDR1 and CDR2 are MNHEY and SVGAGI. The CDR3 bases are TGTGCCAGCAGGAGCCGGGACAGGGTGGAAACTGAAGCTTTCTTT. Amino acids: CASRSRDRVETEAFF.

The chain joins TRBV28 to TRBJ2-7; 8 bases map to TRBD2. Germline trimming cut 9 bases from V and 5 bases from J; bases unmatched to any gene: 6. Germline V gene data show CDR1 as MDHEN and CDR2 as SYDVKM. The CDR3 covers 12 residues. This chain's CDR3 is CASKGGGNEQYF. CDR3 bases: TGTGCCAGTAAAGGCGGGGGGAACGAGCAGTACTTC.

The sample holds a few counts of this clone. This sample also contains other DNA sequences that code for the same CDR3. The V call is TRBV5-5, the J call TRBJ1-5; D might be TRBD1 (5 bases). The CDR3 extends over 16 amino acids. Germline V CDR1 and CDR2: SGHKS, YYEKEE (reference sequence). V lost 2 bases, J lost 3 bases, and 15 bases lay in between. The CDR3 DNA reads TGTGCCAGCAGCTTTCGGGGTGGGGGGGTCAATCAGCCCCAGCATTTT. Protein product: CASSFRGGGVNQPQHF.

V and J are TRBV2 and TRBJ1-1; D is unclear. Germline values: CDR1 SNHLY, CDR2 FYNNEI. V lost 1 base, J lost 5 bases, and 8 bases lay in between. The CDR3 has 13 amino acids. The CDR3 loop is CASSEERRTEAFF. As DNA, the CDR3 is TGTGCCAGCAGTGAAGAAAGGCGGACTGAAGCTTTCTTT.

The chain carries TRBV28 and TRBJ1-1, with D tentatively TRBD1 (6 bases). The CDR3 is 16 amino acids. V lost 3 bases to trimming and J lost 0 bases, with 14 bases between them. The V gene's germline CDR1 is MDHEN and CDR2 SYDVKM. This chain's CDR3 is CASSFGGSFVNTEAFF. The CDR3 DNA reads TGTGCCAGCAGTTTTGGGGGCAGCTTTGTGAACACTGAAGCTTTCTTT. Full variable domain (remainder filled in from reference TRBV28 and TRBJ1-1): DVKVTQSSRYLVKRTGEKVFLECVQDMDHENMFWYRQDPGLGLRLIYFSYDVKMKEKGDIPEGYSVSREKKERFSLILESASTNQTSMYLCASSFGGSFVNTEAFFGQGTRLTVV.

V and J are TRBV7-6 and TRBJ2-7, with a possible D match to TRBD2 (7 bases). V lost 5 bases and J lost 5, with 16 bases in between. The V gene's germline CDR1 is SGHVS and CDR2 FNYEAQ. The CDR3 runs to 14 residues. CDR3 in amino acids: CASSRGAGANEQYF. CDR3 nucleotide sequence: TGTGCCAGCAGCCGGGGGGCAGGGGCCAACGAGCAGTACTTC.

As DNA, the CDR3 is TGTGCCAGTCGCACAGGGGGGCAGGTCACTGAAGCTTTCTTT. Its translation: CASRTGGQVTEAFF. This chain uses TRBV19 with TRBJ1-1; 8 nucleotides agree with TRBD1. The V gene end was trimmed by 8 bases and the J gene end by 4 bases; junction bases not matched to a gene: 9. CDR3 length: 14 residues. Germline assignment: CDR1 LNHDA and CDR2 SQIVND (reference sequence).

V and J are TRBV20-1 and TRBJ2-5; 8 nucleotides match TRBD1. J lost 8 bases, V lost 8 bases, and 13 bases had no gene match. The germline V gene has CDR1 DFQATT and CDR2 SNEGSKA (reference sequence). The CDR3 spans 13 residues. In DNA, the CDR3 is TGCAGTTCCAGTGATGGGACAGGAAAAACCCAGTACTTC. Translating it yields CSSSDGTGKTQYF.

This chain's CDR3 is CASNPGNTGELFF. CDR3 nucleotides: TGCGCCAGCAATCCAGGGAACACCGGGGAGCTGTTTTTT. This chain links TRBV5-1 with TRBJ2-2; D uncertain. The CDR3 loop spans 13 amino acids. With 6 bases removed from V and 1 base from J, the gap between germline ends came to 7 bases. Germline CDR1 SGHRS, CDR2 YFSETQ.

This clone turned up a few times. The J gene is TRBJ1-1, the V gene TRBV10-3; D call uncertain. Trimming stripped 0 bases from V and 3 bases from J, with 17 bases between. This CDR3 is built from 17 residues. Germline V gives CDR1 ENHRY, CDR2 SYGVKD. CDR3 sequence: CAISESKRVSIDTEAFF. CDR3 in DNA: TGTGCCATCAGTGAGTCGAAGAGGGTTTCAATCGACACTGAAGCTTTCTTT.

This chain connects TRBV9 to TRBJ1-1; the D is unclear. The V gene's germline CDR1 is SGDLS and CDR2 YYNGEE. The CDR3 runs 13 residues. V shed 8 bases and J shed 5 bases, with 16 bases lying between them. The CDR3 DNA follows: TGTGCCAGGAGGGTCTACCGCGGGACTGAAGCTTTCTTT. It specifies CARRVYRGTEAFF. Variable domain in full (rest from reference TRBV9 and TRBJ1-1): DSGVTQTPKHLITATGQRVTLRCSPRSGDLSVYWYQQSLDQGLQFLIQYYNGEERAKGNILERFSAQQFPDLHSELNLSSLELGDSALYFCARRVYRGTEAFFGQGTRLTVV.

The J gene is TRBJ2-1, the V gene TRBV9; maybe TRBD1 (9 bases). The CDR3 totals 16 residues. Per the germline V gene, CDR1 is SGDLS and CDR2 is YYNGEE. Trimming removed 3 bases at V and 5 bases at J, with 18 bases between. The CDR3 DNA reads TGTGCCAGCAGCGCCACAGGGGGCGGGGGGAACAATGAGCAGTTCTTC. It encodes CASSATGGGGNNEQFF.

The chain uses TRBV7-8 and TRBJ2-1; 8 bases are a match to TRBD2. This CDR3 region has 17 residues. Germline assignment: CDR1 SGHVS and CDR2 FQNEAQ. The V segment lost 1 base and the J segment 2 bases; nucleotides outside the gene matches: 7. The CDR3 DNA reads TGTGCCAGCAGCTTAGGTAGTCCAGCGGGAGCCTACAATGAGCAGTTCTTC. Translation gives CASSLGSPAGAYNEQFF.

This chain connects TRBV21-1 to TRBJ2-7; the table's TRBD2 call for D was not verified on the DNA. TRBV21-1 is an annotated pseudogene. The CDR3 length is 14 residues. In DNA, the CDR3 is TGTGCCAGCAGCAAAATTCCCTATACCTACGAGCAGTACTTC. Protein: CASSKIPYTYEQYF.

This chain links TRBV28 with TRBJ1-5; TRBD1 is a possible D gene (6 bases). This CDR3 has 13 amino acids. CDR1 is MDHEN, CDR2 SYDVKM, per germline. Trimming took off 6 bases at V and 4 bases at J, with 10 bases between the two ends. The CDR3 coding sequence is TGTGCCAGCAGCTGGACAGAAAATCAGCCCCAGCATTTT. Its translation: CASSWTENQPQHF.

The rearrangement uses TRBV5-1 and TRBJ2-5; TRBD2 agrees at 11 bases. This CDR3 spans 15 amino acids. V was pared by 4 bases and J by 5 bases, with 7 bases of the junction left unmatched. Germline V gene lookup returns CDR1 SGHRS and CDR2 YFSETQ. The CDR3 reads CASSPATSGVETQYF. The CDR3 DNA is TGCGCCAGCAGCCCTGCGACTAGCGGGGTGGAGACCCAGTACTTC.

The chain joins TRBV7-2 to TRBJ2-3; maybe TRBD2 (6 bases). Trimming took off 5 bases at V and 1 base at J, with 13 bases between the two ends. This CDR3 is built from 15 residues. Germline V CDR1 and CDR2: SGHTA, FQGNSA. In DNA form, the CDR3 reads TGTGCCAGCAGCCTTAGGAGGGGCCGCACAGATACGCAGTATTTT. It yields the protein CASSLRRGRTDTQYF. Full variable domain (outside the CDR3, taken from reference TRBV7-2 and TRBJ2-3): GAGVSQSPSNKVTEKGKDVELRCDPISGHTALYWYRQSLGQGLEFLIYFQGNSAPDKSGLPSDRFSAERTGGSVSTLTIQRTQQEDSAVYLCASSLRRGRTDTQYFGPGTRLTVL.

V usage is TRBV29-1 and J usage is TRBJ2-6, with TRBD1 as a possible D gene (5 bases). The CDR3 is 15 residues long. Germline V lookup: CDR1 SQVTM, CDR2 ANQGSEA. Trimming cost V 2 bases and J 0 bases, with 8 bases left between them. The CDR3 region has the DNA TGCAGCGTTGAAAAAAGGGGCTCTGGGGCCAACGTCCTGACTTTC. Its protein is CSVEKRGSGANVLTF.

CDR3 region: CASTRDSSYEQYF. Written as DNA, the CDR3 is TGTGCCAGCACCCGGGACTCATCATACGAGCAGTACTTC. The chain uses TRBV13 and TRBJ2-7, with TRBD2 as a possible D gene (6 bases). This CDR3 contains 13 residues. V lost 7 bases and J lost 4, with 14 bases in between. CDR1 is PRHDT and CDR2 is FYEKMQ in the germline V gene (reference sequence).

This clone was recorded a few times. The chain is built from TRBV21-1 and TRBJ1-2. TRBV21-1 is termed a pseudogene. This CDR3 has 10 residues. In nucleotides, the CDR3 is TGTGCCAGCAACTATTCTGGCTACACCTTC. It is translated as CASNYSGYTF.

V is TRBV7-6 and J is TRBJ1-1; the match to TRBD1 covers 7 bases. This CDR3 is built from 17 residues. Germline CDR1 SGHVS, CDR2 FNYEAQ. V shed 4 bases, J shed 4 bases, and the junction held 15 bases outside the gene matches. This CDR3 is CASSSPLTETGRTEAFF. Written as DNA, the CDR3 is TGTGCCAGCAGCTCCCCGCTAACCGAGACAGGGCGCACTGAAGCTTTCTTT.

CDR3 region: CASSLGSSGNNEQFF. DNA for the CDR3: TGTGCCAGCAGCTTGGGATCTAGCGGGAACAATGAGCAGTTCTTC. This chain connects TRBV5-4 to TRBJ2-1; TRBD2 matches 9 bases. CDR1 and CDR2 from the germline V gene are SGHNT and YYREEE (reference sequence). The V segment lost 0 bases and the J segment 5 bases; nucleotides outside the gene matches: 3. This CDR3 comprises 15 residues.

The chain couples TRBV5-1 to TRBJ2-7; 10 nucleotides align to TRBD1. V dropped 9 bases and J dropped 1; count of bases not matched to a gene: 7. The CDR3 is made up of 14 amino acids. The germline V gene has CDR1 SGHRS and CDR2 YFSETQ. The CDR3 DNA follows: TGCGCCACCTCAAAGGACAGGGGGTCCTACGAGCAGTACTTC. Its protein is CATSKDRGSYEQYF.

This chain uses TRBV5-1 with TRBJ2-3; TRBD2 aligns across 8 bases. From germline, CDR1 is SGHRS and CDR2 YFSETQ. V lost 9 bases, J lost 2 bases, and 8 bases stayed unmatched. This CDR3 region has 14 residues. CDR3 residues: CATSRGGLTDTQYF. In DNA, the CDR3 is TGCGCCACCTCCCGGGGGGGCCTCACAGATACGCAGTATTTT.